Listed below are T cell receptor beta chains from one sample, sequenced in a study of response to subunit inactivated influenza vaccine. TCRdb ran MiXCR on the RT-PCR reads and lists one entry per CDR3 protein. The sample records about half a million distinct CDR3 sequences, about 8% being singletons. This sample comprised PBMCs from blood, obtained less than 30 months after vaccination. Receptor source: a man between 50 and 69 years old who received an inactivated influenza vaccine. The CDR3 runs from the conserved cysteine through the conserved F or W. A D gene is named only where the DNA matches it firmly. Clone size is not always given. Where it is, it says once, few, many or a class for expanded clones.

V gene: TRBV20-1
clone size: NA
D gene: TRBD2
J gene: TRBJ2-2
CDR3 DNA: TGCAGTGCTAGGATCGGACTAGCGGGAGGTACCGGGGAGCTGTTTTTT
CDR3 protein: CSARIGLAGGTGELFF

V gene: TRBV6-1
clone size: many
D gene: NA
J gene: TRBJ2-7
CDR3 DNA: TGTGCCAGCCAAATCCGGACAGAAGCACCTTACGAGCAGTACTTC
CDR3 protein: CASQIRTEAPYEQYF

V gene: TRBV20-1
clone size: few
D gene: NA
J gene: TRBJ2-6
CDR3 DNA: TGCAGTGCTAGAGTTGGACAGCACAACGTCCTGACTTTC
CDR3 protein: CSARVGQHNVLTF

V gene: TRBV12-3/TRBV12-4
clone size: few
D gene: NA
J gene: TRBJ1-1
CDR3 DNA: TGTGCCAGCAGCGCGGGCAGTGGGGCCAAGAACACTGAAGCTTTCTTT
CDR3 protein: CASSAGSGAKNTEAFF

V gene: TRBV11-2
clone size: many
D gene: NA
J gene: TRBJ2-2
CDR3 DNA: TGTGCCAGCAGCTTAGGAATGGCCGGGGAGCTGTTTTTT
CDR3 protein: CASSLGMAGELFF

V gene: TRBV12-3/TRBV12-4
clone size: NA
D gene: NA
J gene: TRBJ2-5
CDR3 DNA: TGTGCCAGCAGGGGGGGGGGCGGAGAGACCCAGTACTTC
CDR3 protein: CASRGGGGETQYF

V gene: TRBV10-3
clone size: few
D gene: NA
J gene: TRBJ2-5
CDR3 DNA: TGTGCCATCAGTTCTGCGGAGACCCAGTACTTC
CDR3 protein: CAISSAETQYF

V gene: TRBV7-2
clone size: few
D gene: TRBD1
J gene: TRBJ2-6
CDR3 DNA: TGTGCCAGCAGCTTGTGGACAGGGGGCTCTGGGGCCAACGTCCTGACTTTC
CDR3 protein: CASSLWTGGSGANVLTF

V gene: TRBV5-1
clone size: few
D gene: NA
J gene: TRBJ1-1
CDR3 DNA: TGCGCCAGCAGCACGCTAGACGGTAACACTGAAGCTTTCTTT
CDR3 protein: CASSTLDGNTEAFF

V gene: TRBV7-8
clone size: NA
D gene: TRBD1
J gene: TRBJ2-7
CDR3 DNA: TGTGCCAGCACTCCGGGACAGGGGGCCTACGAGCAGTACTTC
CDR3 protein: CASTPGQGAYEQYF

V gene: TRBV20-1
clone size: NA
D gene: NA
J gene: TRBJ2-5
CDR3 DNA: TGCAGTGCTAGCCAGAGAGGTTACCAAGAGACCCAGTACTTC
CDR3 protein: CSASQRGYQETQYF

V gene: TRBV25-1
clone size: once
D gene: NA
J gene: TRBJ2-3
CDR3 DNA: TGTGCCAGCAGTGCCGCGACTAGGCCTCAAGGGGCGCAGTATTTT
CDR3 protein: CASSAATRPQGAQYF

V gene: TRBV20-1
clone size: many
D gene: NA
J gene: TRBJ2-1
CDR3 DNA: TGCAGTGCTCACCCTGACAGAACCTACAATGAGCAGTTCTTC
CDR3 protein: CSAHPDRTYNEQFF

V gene: TRBV7-8
clone size: NA
D gene: NA
J gene: TRBJ2-3
CDR3 DNA: TGTGCCAGCAGCTTAGCGCTGACTTTGCGGGGCGGAGATACGCAGTATTTT
CDR3 protein: CASSLALTLRGGDTQYF

V gene: TRBV20-1
clone size: few
D gene: TRBD1
J gene: TRBJ2-3
CDR3 DNA: TGCAGTGCCAAACTTAAGCGAGGGCAGGGGGCGACAGATACGCAGTATTTT
CDR3 protein: CSAKLKRGQGATDTQYF

V gene: TRBV28
clone size: many
D gene: TRBD1
J gene: TRBJ2-2
CDR3 DNA: TGTGCCAGCAGGATCGGACAGGTTAGCACCGGGGAGCTGTTTTTT
CDR3 protein: CASRIGQVSTGELFF

V gene: TRBV7-3
clone size: few
D gene: NA
J gene: TRBJ2-2
CDR3 DNA: TGTGCCAGCAGCTCTACCCCCCGGAGGACCGGGGAGCTGTTTTTT
CDR3 protein: CASSSTPRRTGELFF

V gene: TRBV5-6
clone size: few
D gene: NA
J gene: TRBJ2-2
CDR3 DNA: TGTGCCAGCAGCTTGGGGGGGTTTACGGACACCGGGGAGCTGTTTTTT
CDR3 protein: CASSLGGFTDTGELFF

V gene: TRBV20-1
clone size: NA
D gene: TRBD1
J gene: TRBJ2-2
CDR3 DNA: TGCAGTGCTAGTTGGGACAGGGGTACCGGGGAGCTGTTTTTT
CDR3 protein: CSASWDRGTGELFF

V gene: TRBV11-2
clone size: many
D gene: NA
J gene: TRBJ2-5
CDR3 DNA: TGTGCCAGCAGCTCCGGCGTTCAGACCCAGTACTTC
CDR3 protein: CASSSGVQTQYF

V gene: TRBV7-2
clone size: many
D gene: NA
J gene: TRBJ2-7
CDR3 DNA: TGTGCCAGCAGCTTAGGGGGACTCATCTACGAGCAGTACTTC
CDR3 protein: CASSLGGLIYEQYF

V gene: TRBV28
clone size: few
D gene: NA
J gene: TRBJ1-4
CDR3 DNA: TGTGCCAGCAGTCCCGGGACTTCTAGGAGGGAAAAACTGTTTTTT
CDR3 protein: CASSPGTSRREKLFF

V gene: TRBV11-2
clone size: many
D gene: NA
J gene: TRBJ2-3
CDR3 DNA: TGTGCCAGCAGCTTAGTGGGGGCCTCTGATACGCAGTATTTT
CDR3 protein: CASSLVGASDTQYF

V gene: TRBV7-2
clone size: few
D gene: NA
J gene: TRBJ2-1
CDR3 DNA: TGTGCCAGCAGCTTAGCGCTGGCGGGGGCTTACAATGAGCAGTTCTTC
CDR3 protein: CASSLALAGAYNEQFF

V gene: TRBV7-9
clone size: NA
D gene: TRBD2
J gene: TRBJ2-7
CDR3 DNA: TGTGCCAGCAGCTTAGGCCCAGCGGGAGTCCACGAGCAGTACTTC
CDR3 protein: CASSLGPAGVHEQYF

V gene: TRBV7-2
clone size: NA
D gene: NA
J gene: TRBJ2-1
CDR3 DNA: TGTGCCAGCAGCCGCGCCCGGGACTTACACAATGAGCAGTTCTTC
CDR3 protein: CASSRARDLHNEQFF

V gene: TRBV12-3/TRBV12-4
clone size: NA
D gene: TRBD2
J gene: TRBJ2-2
CDR3 DNA: TGTGCCAGCAGGGCTAGCGGAAACACCGGGGAGCTGTTTTTT
CDR3 protein: CASRASGNTGELFF

V gene: TRBV4-3
clone size: few
D gene: TRBD1
J gene: TRBJ1-2
CDR3 DNA: TGCGCCAGCAGCCGGATAAGGGGGCAGGGTAACTATGGCTACACCTTC
CDR3 protein: CASSRIRGQGNYGYTF

V gene: TRBV7-3
clone size: few
D gene: NA
J gene: TRBJ2-1
CDR3 DNA: TGTGCCAGCAGCTTATATCGGGACGATGAGCAGTTCTTC
CDR3 protein: CASSLYRDDEQFF

V gene: TRBV29-1
clone size: few
D gene: NA
J gene: TRBJ2-7
CDR3 DNA: TGCAGCGCTGGAGCCGCCGGGGCCTCGGGGGAGCAGTACTTC
CDR3 protein: CSAGAAGASGEQYF

V gene: TRBV19
clone size: NA
D gene: TRBD1
J gene: TRBJ2-7
CDR3 DNA: TGTGCCAGTAGTATCCCCGGACAGGGGATTTACGAGCAGTACTTC
CDR3 protein: CASSIPGQGIYEQYF

V gene: TRBV7-2
clone size: few
D gene: NA
J gene: TRBJ1-1
CDR3 DNA: TGTGCCAGCACCCTTAATGGGGTCGCGGGCACTGAAGCTTTCTTT
CDR3 protein: CASTLNGVAGTEAFF

V gene: TRBV20-1
clone size: NA
D gene: NA
J gene: TRBJ2-3
CDR3 DNA: TGCAGTGCTAGAGAAACAAGGCGTCCCACAGATACGCAGTATTTT
CDR3 protein: CSARETRRPTDTQYF

V gene: TRBV15
clone size: few
D gene: TRBD1
J gene: TRBJ1-1
CDR3 DNA: TGTGCCACCAGCAGATCGGACAGGGTGAACACTGAAGCTTTCTTT
CDR3 protein: CATSRSDRVNTEAFF

V gene: TRBV5-1
clone size: NA
D gene: TRBD2
J gene: TRBJ2-7
CDR3 DNA: TGCGCCAGCAGCTCCGTCGGGACTAGCGGTCTCTACGAGCAGTACTTC
CDR3 protein: CASSSVGTSGLYEQYF

V gene: TRBV6-1
clone size: NA
D gene: NA
J gene: TRBJ1-1
CDR3 DNA: TGTGCCAGCAGTCTCCCGAGGGATCAGAACACTGAAGCTTTCTTT
CDR3 protein: CASSLPRDQNTEAFF

V gene: TRBV9
clone size: few
D gene: NA
J gene: TRBJ2-2
CDR3 DNA: TGTGCCAGCAGCGCGGACCCTTACGGGACCGGGGAGCTGTTTTTT
CDR3 protein: CASSADPYGTGELFF

V gene: TRBV7-2
clone size: once
D gene: TRBD1
J gene: TRBJ1-6
CDR3 DNA: TGTGCCAGCAGCCTACAGGGGAGTTCACCCCTCCACTTT
CDR3 protein: CASSLQGSSPLHF

V gene: TRBV4-2
clone size: NA
D gene: NA
J gene: TRBJ2-7
CDR3 DNA: TGTGCCAGCAGCCAAGGATCGCAGGCGGACTACGAGCAGTACTTC
CDR3 protein: CASSQGSQADYEQYF

V gene: TRBV20-1
clone size: NA
D gene: TRBD2
J gene: TRBJ2-1
CDR3 DNA: TGCAGTGCTAGAGATCACACTAGCGCTTACAATGAGCAGTTCTTC
CDR3 protein: CSARDHTSAYNEQFF

V gene: TRBV12-3/TRBV12-4
clone size: few
D gene: NA
J gene: TRBJ2-5
CDR3 DNA: TGTGCCAGCAGTTTTTGGGCATCCCAAGAGACCCAGTACTTC
CDR3 protein: CASSFWASQETQYF

V gene: TRBV19
clone size: NA
D gene: NA
J gene: TRBJ2-1
CDR3 DNA: TGTGCCAGTAGCCCCAGGGCGCCTATTTCTAATGAGCAGTTCTTC
CDR3 protein: CASSPRAPISNEQFF

V gene: TRBV7-7
clone size: many
D gene: TRBD1
J gene: TRBJ2-7
CDR3 DNA: TGTGCTAGCAGCCTCGGACAGGGCCACGAGCAGTACTTC
CDR3 protein: CASSLGQGHEQYF

V gene: TRBV10-3
clone size: many
D gene: TRBD1
J gene: TRBJ1-2
CDR3 DNA: TGTGCCATCAGGGGGACAGGGGCTAACTATGGCTACACCTTC
CDR3 protein: CAIRGTGANYGYTF

V gene: TRBV7-9
clone size: many
D gene: NA
J gene: TRBJ1-1
CDR3 DNA: TGTGCCAGCAGCTCGACAGTGAACACTGAAGCTTTCTTT
CDR3 protein: CASSSTVNTEAFF

V gene: TRBV7-8
clone size: NA
D gene: TRBD2
J gene: TRBJ2-3
CDR3 DNA: TGTGCCAGCAGCTTAGATAGCGGGGGGGCCCCGAATACGCAGTATTTT
CDR3 protein: CASSLDSGGAPNTQYF

V gene: TRBV4-2
clone size: few
D gene: NA
J gene: TRBJ1-5
CDR3 DNA: TGTGCCAGCAGCCAGGGACCGGACGATCAGCCCCAGCATTTT
CDR3 protein: CASSQGPDDQPQHF

V gene: TRBV20-1
clone size: NA
D gene: NA
J gene: TRBJ2-3
CDR3 DNA: TGCAGTGCTAGGGGGGGCTGGGACATCACAGATACGCAGTATTTT
CDR3 protein: CSARGGWDITDTQYF

V gene: TRBV2
clone size: many
D gene: NA
J gene: TRBJ2-2
CDR3 DNA: TGTGCCAGCAGTGGCTTTGGGACCGGGGAGCTGTTTTTT
CDR3 protein: CASSGFGTGELFF

V gene: TRBV13
clone size: NA
D gene: NA
J gene: TRBJ1-2
CDR3 DNA: TGTGCCAGCAGCTCTACTGACACGGCGCACTATGGCTACACCTTC
CDR3 protein: CASSSTDTAHYGYTF

V gene: TRBV6-2/TRBV6-3
clone size: few
D gene: NA
J gene: TRBJ2-3
CDR3 DNA: TGTGCCAGCAACCCCGCCGGACTCTACACAGATACGCAGTATTTT
CDR3 protein: CASNPAGLYTDTQYF

V gene: TRBV7-2
clone size: few
D gene: TRBD1
J gene: TRBJ2-4
CDR3 DNA: TGTGCCAGCAGCGGACAGGGGGCGCTCAAAAACATTCAGTACTTC
CDR3 protein: CASSGQGALKNIQYF

V gene: TRBV7-8
clone size: few
D gene: NA
J gene: TRBJ1-1
CDR3 DNA: TGTGCCAGCAGCTTCCCTGGGACGGCGAACACTGAAGCTTTCTTT
CDR3 protein: CASSFPGTANTEAFF